This T cell receptor (beta chain) was sequenced for a study of blood T cell repertoires in COVID-19 (dated by TCRdb to about 2020). Study-level background: Collaborator samples came from the United States, Italy and Spain and covered acute and convalescent phases of COVID-19. Where available, HLA class I and class II types were taken from metadata supplied by the sample provider and were not determined by assay-based typing. The prospective study material was composed of cDNA or gDNA derived from T cells, B-cell-depleted T cells, or PBMCs. The samples were drawn from the first 160 participants of the ongoing ImmuneRACE study and from under 1,500 subjects provided by 6 global collaborators. Sample metadata almost always included a de-identified subject ID, COVID-19 status, age in years and sex. The dataset comprised deeply sampled blood TCRbeta repertoires from subjects exposed to, actively infected with, or recovered from COVID-19. The repertoires were made available in a free public database intended to serve as a resource for research on the immune response to SARS-CoV-2. Beyond this particular receptor, the publication reports: The quantity of clinical and demographic metadata differed by source and by participant and was supplied without curation.

Collaborating institutions collected whole blood in K2EDTA tubes following their own protocols. For TCRbeta analysis, collaborator samples were shipped as frozen whole blood, as isolated PBMCs, or as DNA extracted from either sample type. Inclusive of the bounding cysteine and phenylalanine, the CDR3 is 12 residues long. Left in the record is the CDR3 DNA by itself, 36 bases read in frame from the first base. V is pruned by 3 bases and J by 10 bases, leaving 6 bases of the junction without a gene match. CDR1 and CDR2 are read off the germline V gene (reference sequence) as GTSNPN and SVGIG. To note about this clone: No cognate antigen has been identified for it. Per-base qualities were not stored, and no clone one base away is much larger.

The immunoSEQ Assay, a bias-controlled multiplex PCR, was used to amplify TCRbeta CDR3 regions from genomic DNA. In the authors' own workflow: The number of nucleated cells in each sample was estimated from the amplification of reference gene primers within the assay. To quantify the absolute abundance of each unique TCRbeta CDR3 rearrangement, sequence reads were collapsed and filtered. Productive Simpson clonality was computed per sample as the square root of Simpson's diversity index over productive rearrangements. What TCRdb holds here is the immuneACCESS table cut down to in-frame rearrangements. Part of the clones is not present; checked against another copy, under half of the missing clones reflect an unresolved V gene, and the others are unexplained. V, J and clone size were drawn from that table, and D and trimming were deduced from the DNA. This sample is represented by under 100,000 clones; 85% of them were singletons. The ten largest clones capture about 3.4% of the sample.

Recombination joined TRBV30 with TRBJ2-1; the central 7 bases match TRBD1. Sequenced material: peripheral blood. This sequence was found in a man over 45 with acute or convalescent COVID-19. The CDR3 region reads CAWSTGAGEQFF. The DNA sequence follows: TGTGCCTGGAGCACAGGGGCCGGCGAGCAGTTCTTC.